These 2 T cell receptor beta chains were sequenced from one sample in a study of breast tumors, draining lymph nodes, adjacent tissues. From the multiplex PCR reads, TCRdb called clonotypes with MiXCR, one entry per CDR3 protein. The sample includes roughly 70,000 distinct CDR3 sequences, roughly 40% of them seen just once. Sequencing was carried out using breast tumor tissue. The receptors were sampled from a female donor with breast cancer. Some clones in this sample may be carry-over from other donors' samples.

Notes on this clonotype: As the CDR3 is not closed by the conserved phenylalanine or tryptophan, this likely results from a read error. No DNA is shown, since the ends of the CDR3 on it are uncertain; the CDR3 is the one TCRdb lists. The J gene is TRBJ1-4, the V gene TRBV7-9. 14 amino acids form the CDR3, both terminal residues included. Germline V gene sequence: CDR1 SEHNR, CDR2 FQNEAQ (reference sequence). The CDR3 reads CASSFGGGDEKPFL.

The CDR3 sequence is CASSFVSGRVRGYTF. CDR3 coding DNA: TGTGCCAGCAGCTTCGTTTCCGGGAGAGTAAGGGGCTACACCTTC. The chain joins TRBV12-3 or TRBV12-4 to TRBJ1-2; D is ambiguous. The length of the CDR3 is 15 residues. Trimming took off 6 bases at V and 8 bases at J, with 22 bases between the two ends.